Sequencing of this T cell receptor (beta chain) was carried out in a study of blood T cells in healthy people across ages. Points from the study as a whole: Any changes in expanded clonotypes were possibly confounded, as donor CMV status remained unknown.

CDR1 is LGHDT and CDR2 is YNNKEL in the germline V gene (reference sequence). The V end was cut by 8 bases, the J end by 0 bases, with 11 bases between. CDR3 length: 14 residues. As regards this clonotype: Its antigen is as yet unknown.

A second PCR, run for about 6 to 11 cycles, used a sample-barcoded 5' primer plus a J-beta primer mix. Via MiXCR, TCRdb re-called the 5' RACE reads, giving one row per CDR3 protein. The sample has 1.4 million to 1.5 million distinct CDR3 sequences, roughly 40% seen once. Sequencing was done on a sample of blood. The TCR sequence derives from a woman aged 18-29 years in good health. The chain combines TRBV3-1 with TRBJ2-1; D gene unclear. The CDR3 reads CASQRESSYNEQFF. In nucleotides, the CDR3 is TGTGCCAGCCAACGTGAGAGCTCCTACAATGAGCAGTTCTTC.